A selection of T cell receptor beta chains follows, all from one sample in a study of blood T cell repertoires in COVID-19. This table comes from immunoSEQ multiplex PCR, and its TCRdb copy is limited to in-frame clones, with some not included. The sample holds roughly 40,000 clones, approximately 86% seen once. The sequenced sample was peripheral blood. The receptors were gathered from a woman older than 75 with acute or convalescent COVID-19. CDR3s leave out the opening cysteine and the closing phenylalanine or tryptophan. Each record gives: V gene, CDR3 protein.

>TRBV27
ASSLGQGSNQPQH
>TRBV5-8
ASDSSYNSPLH
>TRBV25-1
ASSREGSYNEQF
>TRBV5-1
ASSLMQGPTDTQY
>TRBV19
ASASGQGVYGYT
>TRBV5-5
ASSDRFNEQY
>TRBV2
ASSPRQVETQY
>TRBV3-1/TRBV3-2
ASSQGLLGEQY
>TRBV10-3
ASGTGANYGYT
>TRBV5-4
ASSIGQGINPRGYT
>TRBV27
ASSSALRAGGYNEQF
>TRBV21-1
ASSKKKRATLYEQY
>TRBV11-1
ASSLVTASVYNEQF
>TRBV5-1
ASSQLLAGGTDTQY
>TRBV24-1
ATSDLMGGETQY
>TRBV9
ASSPRAGEFNEQF
>TRBV19
ASSTVSSGRAYEQY
>TRBV5-6
ASTFNTDTYYGYT
>TRBV11-2
ASSLSSLAGETQY
>TRBV7-8
ASSFGTSWQSDTQY
>TRBV5-4
ASSLGTGVAF
>TRBV6-5
ASSYSVEIRNSPLH
>TRBV3-1/TRBV3-2
ASSHPLPIHEQF
>TRBV28
ASSRGMGRDGGAETQY
>TRBV18
ASSPRTSGSGDEQF
>TRBV16
ASSQASGANTDTQY
>TRBV4-2
ASSQAGFGPDSPLH
>TRBV19
ATDQGPRQPQH
>TRBV29-1
SVRTAGQNTEAF
>TRBV10-1
ASSEDENSPLH
>TRBV25-1
ASSDPAGGRGGTEAF
>TRBV11-1
ASSSTRASGTQY
>TRBV7-8
ASSVGTRSLSPLH
>TRBV28
ASSPQPSSGRAADTQY
>TRBV28
ATTRGDSYEQY
>TRBV5-6
ASSLTREGRNEQF
>TRBV2
ASIRSPGGGTEAF
>TRBV4-1
ASSQTPLAGVGETQY
>TRBV28
ASSLVRGEQY
>TRBV12-5
ASGPRTPGAMSGSPLH
>TRBV11-2
ASSLGKQGLAFDIQY
>TRBV5-5
ASSQQVGGTDTQY
>TRBV7-9
ASSLEPMNTEAF